A single sample is the source of the 21 T cell receptor beta chains below, sequenced in a study of Tregs in tolerant kidney transplant recipients. CFSE-labeled recipient PBMCs were cultured six to seven days with irradiated graft donor PBMCs, then FACS-sorted. Assay used: immunoSEQ multiplex PCR; TCRdb lists only in-frame clones, some missing. This sample's table reports about 2,000 clones. No cognate antigen is known for these TCRs. The input for sequencing was CD8+ T cells from blood cultured with allogeneic cells, taken before the transplant. These receptors all stem from a human patient who received a combined kidney and bone marrow transplant.

Details on this clone: The CDR3 end falls 3 residues outside the read, so it is completed with the germline J gene. The chain carries TRBV30 and TRBJ2-2; TRBD2 matches 8 bases. Germline trimming cut 8 bases from V and 4 bases from J; bases unmatched to any gene: 6. The CDR3 has 13 residues. Per germline, CDR1 GTSNPN and CDR2 SVGIG (reference sequence). CDR3 bases read: TGTGCCGGATGGGGGACTAGCACCGGGGAG. Translation gives CAGWGTSTGE. The CDR3 in full is CAGWGTSTGELFF.

As to this clone: Read coverage stops 3 residues before the CDR3 terminus; the germline J gene supplies the remainder. This chain uses TRBV5-1 with TRBJ2-5; 9 bases map to TRBD1. The CDR3 is 14 residues long. With V trimmed by 6 bases and J by 4 bases, 7 bases remained unmatched. From germline, CDR1 is SGHRS and CDR2 YFSETQ. The CDR3 spells CASNGDRGGETQYF. CDR3 DNA (partial): TGCGCCAGCAACGGAGACAGGGGGGGAGAGACC.

A note on this clone: The CDR3 extends 3 residues past the end of the read, so its final part is completed from the germline J gene. The gene calls are TRBV10-2 and TRBJ1-4; a weak D match, TRBD1 (5 bases). Looked up from germline, CDR1 is WSHSY and CDR2 is SAAADI. V was trimmed by 11 bases and J by 0 bases, leaving 19 bases between them. This CDR3 region has 16 residues. The DNA read from the CDR3 is TGCGCCTCCTCAAACCGGGGGTCTTCAACTAATGAAAAA. Its protein product is CASSNRGSSTNEK. The entire CDR3 is CASSNRGSSTNEKLFF.

As to this clone: Read coverage stops 3 residues before the CDR3 terminus; the germline J gene supplies the remainder. This chain joins TRBV29-1 and TRBJ2-2; TRBD1 aligns across 10 bases. This CDR3 contains 13 residues. In germline, CDR1 is SQVTM, CDR2 ANQGSEA. Trimming at V came to 4 bases and at J to 6 bases, leaving 2 bases not matched to a gene. The DNA read from the CDR3 is TGCAGCGTTGGTGGACAGGGGGCCGGGGAG. Translation gives CSVGGQGAGE. The whole CDR3 reads CSVGGQGAGELFF.

Concerning this clone: The sequenced fragment ends 3 residues before the CDR3 boundary, so the rest is inferred from the germline J gene. V and J are TRBV19 and TRBJ2-1; 11 bases agree with TRBD2. Germline CDR1 LNHDA, CDR2 SQIVND (reference sequence). J gave up 2 bases and V 1 base, and 7 bases lay outside the gene matches. The CDR3 is made up of 18 amino acids. The chain's CDR3 is CASSIVLLAGAPYNEQFF. The part of the CDR3 DNA that was read is TGTGCCAGTAGTATAGTCCTACTAGCGGGGGCCCCCTACAATGAG. Together with reference TRBV19 and TRBJ2-1, the CDR3 gives the full variable domain: DGGITQSPKYLFRKEGQNVTLSCEQNLNHDAMYWYRQDPGQGLRLIYYSQIVNDFQKGDIAEGYSVSREKKESFPLTVTSAQKNPTAFYLCASSIVLLAGAPYNEQFFGPGTRLTVL.

This clone is medium-sized (0.01 to 0.1%) by frequency. The read stops 3 residues short of the end of the CDR3; the missing end is completed from the germline J gene. The genes are TRBV12-3 or TRBV12-4 and TRBJ2-3; 16 nucleotides align to TRBD2. The J segment lost 5 bases and the V segment lost 6 bases, leaving 2 bases of the junction unmatched. The CDR3 has 15 amino acids. CDR3 sequence reads: CASRGLAGGVDTQYF. CDR3 bases read: TGTGCCAGCAGGGGACTAGCGGGGGGGGTAGATACG.

About this clone itself: The CDR3 end lies 3 residues beyond the end of the read and is filled in from the germline J gene. The chain combines TRBV19 with TRBJ1-4; D uncertain. Germline V CDR1 and CDR2: LNHDA, SQIVND (reference sequence). V lost 3 bases and J lost 4, with 6 bases in between. CDR3 length equals 13 residues. The CDR3 protein is CASSISINEKLFF. CDR3 DNA (partial): TGTGCCAGTAGTATCAGTATTAATGAAAAA.

Incomplete CDR3 DNA: TGTGCCTGGGGAGAACAGGGAACGGGCTATGGC. Its translation is CAWGEQGTGYG. The complete CDR3 sequence is CAWGEQGTGYGYTF. The V call is TRBV30, the J call TRBJ1-2; possibly TRBD1 for D (6 bases). The read is 3 residues too short to cover the CDR3 end, so that end is filled in from the germline J gene. The CDR3 has 14 residues. The germline V gene has CDR1 GTSNPN and CDR2 SVGIG (reference sequence). The V end lost 5 bases, the J end lost 4 bases, and 17 bases lay between the germline ends.

Frequency places this clone as medium-sized. The read stops 3 residues short of the end of the CDR3; the missing end is completed from the germline J gene. This rearrangement joins TRBV12-3 or TRBV12-4 to TRBJ2-7, with D tentatively TRBD2 (6 bases). CDR3 length: 16 residues. V lost 1 base and J lost 2, with 15 bases in between. The DNA read from the CDR3 is TGTGCCAGCAGTTTAGTTACGGGGGATAGGGCCTACGAG. Translating it yields CASSLVTGDRAYE. The whole CDR3 protein is CASSLVTGDRAYEQYF.

Remarks on this clone: The read finishes 3 residues shy of the CDR3 end, and the germline J gene is used to complete it. The genes are TRBV27 and TRBJ2-7, with TRBD2 identical over 7 bases. Germline loops: CDR1 MNHEY, CDR2 SMNVEV (reference sequence). The CDR3 consists of 12 residues. V trimming: 8 bases; J trimming: 6 bases; junction bases outside the gene matches: 7. The sequenced part of the CDR3 DNA is TGTGCCAGCTCTAACCCGGGGGGCGAG. Protein: CASSNPGGE. The entire CDR3 protein reads CASSNPGGEQYF.

Turning to this clone: The read comes to an end 3 residues before the CDR3 does, leaving the germline J gene to fill in the end. This chain connects TRBV19 to TRBJ2-7, with no clear D. The CDR3 runs 16 residues. CDR1 is LNHDA, CDR2 SQIVND, per germline (reference sequence). V was clipped by 6 bases and J by 2 bases, with 20 bases between them. CDR3 sequence reads: CASSPTEAGLPYEQYF. The CDR3 bases that were read are TGTGCCAGTAGCCCCACTGAGGCAGGCCTCCCCTACGAG.

This clone shows up as medium-sized (0.01 to 0.1%) by frequency. The sequence runs out 3 residues before the end of the CDR3; the remainder is reconstructed from the germline J gene. The chain has TRBV7-6 and TRBJ1-2; tentatively, D is TRBD1 (6 bases). The germline gives CDR1 SGHVS, CDR2 FNYEAQ. This CDR3 is 16 amino acids long. Trimming pared 2 bases from V and 4 bases from J, leaving 17 bases between. The CDR3: CASSLLGAAGTYGYTF. The CDR3 DNA, read in part, is TGTGCCAGCAGCTTACTGGGGGCCGCAGGGACCTATGGC.

The covered CDR3 bases are TGCAGTGCTAGTAGCGGGAGTCCTACTACCTACGAG. It translates to CSASSGSPTTYE. The entire CDR3 protein is CSASSGSPTTYEQYF. This sequence joins TRBV20-1 and TRBJ2-7; 9 nucleotides agree with TRBD2. Read data end 3 residues before the CDR3 end; the end is taken from the germline J gene. Germline loops: CDR1 DFQATT, CDR2 SNEGSKA (reference sequence). Trimming at V came to 3 bases and at J to 2 bases, leaving 8 bases not matched to a gene. CDR3 length: 15 residues.

Remarks on this clone: The read terminates 3 residues before the CDR3 end, so the remaining end is supplied by the germline J gene. The chain couples TRBV7-6 to TRBJ2-2; 7 nucleotides match TRBD1. The length of the CDR3 is 16 residues. CDR1 SGHVS and CDR2 FNYEAQ come from the germline V gene. J lost 6 bases, V lost 6 bases, and 13 bases had no gene match. CDR3 DNA (partial): TGTGCCAGCAGGTCGAGACAGGGCCCGAGCCCCGGGGAG. This gives the protein CASRSRQGPSPGE. The entire CDR3 protein reads CASRSRQGPSPGELFF.

Measured by frequency, this clone is medium-sized. CDR3 bases read: TGTGCCAGCAGCGAACGCGGCGATTACAATGAG. Translating it yields CASSERGDYNE. In full, the CDR3 reads CASSERGDYNEQFF. V gene TRBV7-6 combines with J gene TRBJ2-1; D is undetermined. The CDR3 goes on 3 residues after the read ends, and that part is filled in from the germline J gene. This CDR3 comprises 14 residues. Per the germline V gene, CDR1 is SGHVS and CDR2 is FNYEAQ. Trimming shortened V by 5 bases and J by 4 bases, and 12 bases separated the two germline ends.

Turning to this clone: The CDR3 extends 3 residues past the end of the read, so its final part is completed from the germline J gene. The rearrangement uses TRBV2 and TRBJ1-3; possibly TRBD1 for D (6 bases). Trimming left V 5 bases short and J 0 bases short, with 11 bases between. Germline CDR1 reads SNHLY; CDR2 reads FYNNEI. This CDR3 has 15 amino acids. CDR3 bases read: TGTGCCAGCAGTCCAGGGGCTTACTCTGGAAACACC. Its translation is CASSPGAYSGNT. The entire CDR3 reads CASSPGAYSGNTIYF. Full variable domain (outside the CDR3, taken from reference TRBV2 and TRBJ1-3): EPEVTQTPSHQVTQMGQEVILRCVPISNHLYFYWYRQILGQKVEFLVSFYNNEISEKSEIFDDQFSVERPDGSNFTLKIRSTKLEDSAMYFCASSPGAYSGNTIYFGEGSWLTVV.

This clone shows up as medium-sized by frequency. The CDR3 is cut off 3 residues early in the read; its end comes from the germline J gene. J is TRBJ2-7 and V is TRBV13, with 7 positions matching TRBD1. J lost 2 bases, V lost 7 bases, and 14 bases had no gene match. Germline V CDR1 and CDR2: PRHDT, FYEKMQ (reference sequence). The CDR3 runs 16 residues. CDR3 sequence reads: CASTPNRGLSPYEQYF. The sequenced part of the CDR3 DNA is TGTGCCAGCACCCCCAATAGGGGGCTTTCCCCCTACGAG.

Partial CDR3 DNA: TGTGCCAGCTCACCACCGGGACAGTTCTACGAG. Protein sequence: CASSPPGQFYE. The complete CDR3 protein is CASSPPGQFYEQYF. The J gene is TRBJ2-7, the V gene TRBV18; 7 positions match TRBD1. The read ends 3 residues shy of where the CDR3 ends; the end is completed using the germline J gene. Per the germline V gene, CDR1 is KGHSH and CDR2 is LQKENI. The CDR3 spans 14 residues. The V segment lost 0 bases and the J segment 3 bases; nucleotides outside the gene matches: 2.

In the case of this clone: The read is 3 residues too short to cover the CDR3 end, so that end is filled in from the germline J gene. The chain has TRBV5-6 and TRBJ2-1; no reliable D call. Germline CDR1 is SGHDT and CDR2 is YYEEEE. Trimming took off 0 bases at V and 5 bases at J, with 3 bases between the two ends. The CDR3 has 12 residues. CDR3 sequence: CASSLADNEQFF. Incomplete CDR3 DNA: TGTGCCAGCAGCTTGGCCGACAATGAG. Complete variable domain (other parts from reference TRBV5-6 and TRBJ2-1): DAGVTQSPTHLIKTRGQQVTLRCSPKSGHDTVSWYQQALGQGPQFIFQYYEEEERQRGNFPDRFSGHQFPNYSSELNVNALLLGDSALYLCASSLADNEQFFGPGTRLTVL.

Turning to this clone: Read data end 3 residues before the CDR3 end; the end is taken from the germline J gene. The V and J genes are TRBV7-2 and TRBJ2-1; D remains unclear. Germline values: CDR1 SGHTA, CDR2 FQGNSA. This CDR3 spans 14 amino acids. Trimming took off 5 bases at V and 4 bases at J, with 12 bases between the two ends. The sequenced part of the CDR3 DNA is TGTGCCAGCAGCCGACAAGTTGGGTACAATGAG. It codes for CASSRQVGYNE. The whole CDR3 sequence reads CASSRQVGYNEQFF.

As concerns this clone: The read halts 3 residues ahead of the CDR3 end, with the missing end drawn from the germline J gene. V is TRBV9 and J is TRBJ2-7; 7 positions agree with TRBD2. The ends lost 0 bases at V and 3 bases at J; junction bases unmatched: 3. Germline assignment: CDR1 SGDLS and CDR2 YYNGEE. The length of the CDR3 is 14 residues. CDR3 sequence reads: CASSVVPSGYEQYF. The CDR3 bases that were read are TGTGCCAGCAGCGTAGTGCCTAGCGGCTACGAG.